This TCR beta chain derives from a study of siplizumab effects on memory and regulatory T cells. The table came from immunoSEQ multiplex PCR; TCRdb's copy has only in-frame clones and leaves some out. The repertoire holds about 100,000 clones, 75% to 95% seen once, with 0.14% to 0.15% in the top ten. CDR3 size: 16 residues. Trimming at V came to 6 bases and at J to 3 bases, leaving 9 bases not matched to a gene. Germline V CDR1 and CDR2: MDHEN, SYDVKM. The sequenced sample was CD4+ T cells sorted from blood. The rearrangement uses TRBV28 and TRBJ2-1; 9 bases map to TRBD1. The receptor was isolated from a human donor in good health. The chain's CDR3 is CASRTDRGRSYNEQFF. The CDR3 coding sequence is TGTGCCAGCAGAACGGACAGGGGAAGGAGCTACAATGAGCAGTTCTTC.